The entry below gives a single T cell receptor beta chain sequence along with its context. The antigen remains undetermined. Cells were frozen in aliquots of roughly 530,000, and one aliquot per fraction was sequenced. These data belong to a study of coeliac disease. Across the study: High-resolution HLA typing was lacking; TRBV7-2 bias was queried instead.

Using immunoSEQ multiplex PCR, the repertoire was profiled, and TCRdb retains in-frame clones only, with some absent. This sample has 750 to 900 clones, with 60% to 75% found just once. The CDR3 has 14 residues. Trimming took 4 bases from V and 7 from J; bases not matched to a gene: 6. Looked up from germline, CDR1 is ENHRY and CDR2 is SYGVKD. Findings and limits, study-wide: The authors considered this approach unsuitable for unbiased detection of gliadin-specific T cells.

The rearrangement links TRBV10-3 to TRBJ2-1, with 8 bases identical to TRBD2. Sequenced material: intraepithelial lymphocytes from the gut. The clonotype originates from an older man without celiac disease. CDR3 DNA sequence: TGTGCCATCAGTGGTAGCGGGGCCACGAATGAGCAGTTCTTC. The encoded protein is CAISGSGATNEQFF.